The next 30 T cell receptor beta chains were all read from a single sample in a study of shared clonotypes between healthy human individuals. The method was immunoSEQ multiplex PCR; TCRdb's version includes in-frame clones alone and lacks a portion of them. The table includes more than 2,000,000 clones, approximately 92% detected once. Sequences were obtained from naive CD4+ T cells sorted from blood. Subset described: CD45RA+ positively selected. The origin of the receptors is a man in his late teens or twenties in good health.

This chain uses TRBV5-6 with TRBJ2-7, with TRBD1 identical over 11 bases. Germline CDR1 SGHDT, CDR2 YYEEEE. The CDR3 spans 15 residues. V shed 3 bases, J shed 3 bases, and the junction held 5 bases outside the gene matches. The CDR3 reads CASSSRTGGVYEQYF. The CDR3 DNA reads TGTGCCAGCAGCTCTAGGACAGGGGGCGTCTACGAGCAGTACTTC.

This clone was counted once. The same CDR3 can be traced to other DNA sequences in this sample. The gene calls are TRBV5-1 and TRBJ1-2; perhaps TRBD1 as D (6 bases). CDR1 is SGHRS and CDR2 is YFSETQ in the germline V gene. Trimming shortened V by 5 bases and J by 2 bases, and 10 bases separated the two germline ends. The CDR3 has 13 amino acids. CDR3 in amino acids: CASSSTGNYGYTF. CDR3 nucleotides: TGCGCCAGCAGTTCGACAGGAAACTATGGCTACACCTTC.

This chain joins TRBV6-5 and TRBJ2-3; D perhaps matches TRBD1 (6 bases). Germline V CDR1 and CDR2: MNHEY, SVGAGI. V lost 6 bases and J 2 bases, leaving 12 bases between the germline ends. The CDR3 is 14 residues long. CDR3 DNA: TGTGCCAGCAGCCGCAGGGGAAACACAGATACGCAGTATTTT. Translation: CASSRRGNTDTQYF.

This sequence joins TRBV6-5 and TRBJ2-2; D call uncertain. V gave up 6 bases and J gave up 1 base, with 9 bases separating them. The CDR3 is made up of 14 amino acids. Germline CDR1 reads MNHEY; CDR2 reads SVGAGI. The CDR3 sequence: CASRTGVNTGELFF. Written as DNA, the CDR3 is TGTGCCAGCAGAACTGGCGTGAACACCGGGGAGCTGTTTTTT.

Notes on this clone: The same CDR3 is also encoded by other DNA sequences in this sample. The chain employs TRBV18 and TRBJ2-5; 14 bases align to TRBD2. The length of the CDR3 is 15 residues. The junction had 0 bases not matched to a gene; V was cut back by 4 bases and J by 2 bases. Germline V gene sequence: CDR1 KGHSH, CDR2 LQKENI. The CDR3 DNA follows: TGTGCCAGCTCACGACTAGCGGGGGGGCAAGAGACCCAGTACTTC. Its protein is CASSRLAGGQETQYF. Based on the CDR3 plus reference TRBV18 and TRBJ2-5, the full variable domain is NAGVMQNPRHLVRRRGQEARLRCSPMKGHSHVYWYRQLPEEGLKFMVYLQKENIIDESGMPKERFSAEFPKEGPSILRIQQVVRGDSAAYFCASSRLAGGQETQYFGPGTRLLVL.

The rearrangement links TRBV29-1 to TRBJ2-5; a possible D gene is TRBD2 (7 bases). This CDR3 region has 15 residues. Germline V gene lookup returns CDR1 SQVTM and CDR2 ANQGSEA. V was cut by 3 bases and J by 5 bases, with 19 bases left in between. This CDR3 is CSVEAMGGLLETQYF. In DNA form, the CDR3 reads TGCAGCGTTGAGGCCATGGGGGGGCTATTGGAGACCCAGTACTTC.

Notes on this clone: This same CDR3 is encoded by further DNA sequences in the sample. The CDR3 DNA sequence: TGTGCCAGCAGTGAGAGGACAGGGCGGGAGACCCAGTACTTC. Translated: CASSERTGRETQYF. The chain is built from TRBV6-1 and TRBJ2-5, with 8 nucleotides matching TRBD1. This CDR3 contains 14 residues. Trimming cost V 3 bases and J 5 bases; bases outside gene matches: 5. CDR1 MNHNS and CDR2 SASEGT come from the germline V gene.

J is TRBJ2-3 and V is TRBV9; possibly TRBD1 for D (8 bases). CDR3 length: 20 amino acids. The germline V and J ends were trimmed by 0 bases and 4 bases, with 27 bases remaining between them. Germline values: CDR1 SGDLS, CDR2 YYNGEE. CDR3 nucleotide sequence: TGTGCCAGCAGCGTAGGTGACAGGGGAAGGGCGGGAGAAGGGGCAGATACGCAGTATTTT. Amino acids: CASSVGDRGRAGEGADTQYF. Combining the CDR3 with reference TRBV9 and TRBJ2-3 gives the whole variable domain DSGVTQTPKHLITATGQRVTLRCSPRSGDLSVYWYQQSLDQGLQFLIQYYNGEERAKGNILERFSAQQFPDLHSELNLSSLELGDSALYFCASSVGDRGRAGEGADTQYFGPGTRLTVL.

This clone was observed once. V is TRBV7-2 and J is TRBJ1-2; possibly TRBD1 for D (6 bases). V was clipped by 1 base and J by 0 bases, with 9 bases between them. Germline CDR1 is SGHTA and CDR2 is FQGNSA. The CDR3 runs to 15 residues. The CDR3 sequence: CASSLDRASNYGYTF. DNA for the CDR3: TGTGCCAGCAGCTTAGACAGGGCCTCTAACTATGGCTACACCTTC.

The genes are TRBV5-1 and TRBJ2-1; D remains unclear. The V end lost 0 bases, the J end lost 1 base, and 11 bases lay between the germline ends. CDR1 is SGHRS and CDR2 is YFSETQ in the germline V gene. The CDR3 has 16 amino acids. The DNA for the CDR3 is TGCGCCAGCAGCTTGGCGGTACTGTTATCCTACAATGAGCAGTTCTTC. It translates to CASSLAVLLSYNEQFF.

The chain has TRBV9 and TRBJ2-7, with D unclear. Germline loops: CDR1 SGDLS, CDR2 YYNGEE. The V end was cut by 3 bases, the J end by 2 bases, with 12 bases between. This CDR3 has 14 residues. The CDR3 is CASSASWGPYEQYF. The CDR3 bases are TGTGCCAGCAGCGCATCCTGGGGTCCCTACGAGCAGTACTTC.

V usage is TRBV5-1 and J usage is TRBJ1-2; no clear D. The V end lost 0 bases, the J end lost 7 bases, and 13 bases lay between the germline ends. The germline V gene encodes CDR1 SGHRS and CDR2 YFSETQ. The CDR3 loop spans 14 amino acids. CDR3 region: CASSLEAALSGYTF. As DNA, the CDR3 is TGCGCCAGCAGCTTGGAGGCCGCGCTGAGTGGCTACACCTTC.

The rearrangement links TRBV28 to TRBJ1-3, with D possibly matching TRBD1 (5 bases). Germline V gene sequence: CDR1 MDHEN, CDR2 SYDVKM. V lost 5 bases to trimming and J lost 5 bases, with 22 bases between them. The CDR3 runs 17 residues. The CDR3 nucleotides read TGTGCCAGCAGTGGGGGACCCGGCCCTCTCGCTCGAAACACCATATATTTT. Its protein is CASSGGPGPLARNTIYF.

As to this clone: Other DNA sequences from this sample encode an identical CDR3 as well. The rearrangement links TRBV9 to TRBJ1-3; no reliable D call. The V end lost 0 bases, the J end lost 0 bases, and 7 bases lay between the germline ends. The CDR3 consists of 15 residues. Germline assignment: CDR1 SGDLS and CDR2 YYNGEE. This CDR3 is CASSVGAVSGNTIYF. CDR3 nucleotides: TGTGCCAGCAGCGTAGGAGCCGTCTCTGGAAACACCATATATTTT.

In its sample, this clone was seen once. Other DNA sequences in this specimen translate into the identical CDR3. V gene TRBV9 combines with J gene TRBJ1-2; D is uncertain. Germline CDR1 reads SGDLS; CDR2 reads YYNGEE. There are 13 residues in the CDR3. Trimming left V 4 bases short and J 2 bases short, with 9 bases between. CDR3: CASSPHRNYGYTF. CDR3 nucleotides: TGTGCCAGCAGCCCCCATAGGAACTATGGCTACACCTTC. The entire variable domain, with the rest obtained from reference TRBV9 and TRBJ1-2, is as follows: DSGVTQTPKHLITATGQRVTLRCSPRSGDLSVYWYQQSLDQGLQFLIQYYNGEERAKGNILERFSAQQFPDLHSELNLSSLELGDSALYFCASSPHRNYGYTFGSGTRLTVV.

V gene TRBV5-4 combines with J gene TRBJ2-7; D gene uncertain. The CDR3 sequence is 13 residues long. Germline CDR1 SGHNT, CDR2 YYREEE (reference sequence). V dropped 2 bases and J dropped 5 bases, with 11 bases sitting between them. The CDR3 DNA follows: TGTGCCAGCAGCTTCCCTAGTAGGGACGAGCAGTACTTC. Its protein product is CASSFPSRDEQYF.

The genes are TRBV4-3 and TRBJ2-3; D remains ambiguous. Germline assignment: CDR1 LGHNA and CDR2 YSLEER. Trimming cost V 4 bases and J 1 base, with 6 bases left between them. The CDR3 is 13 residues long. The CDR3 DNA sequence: TGCGCCAGCAGCCGCGCGGGCACAGATACGCAGTATTTT. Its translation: CASSRAGTDTQYF.

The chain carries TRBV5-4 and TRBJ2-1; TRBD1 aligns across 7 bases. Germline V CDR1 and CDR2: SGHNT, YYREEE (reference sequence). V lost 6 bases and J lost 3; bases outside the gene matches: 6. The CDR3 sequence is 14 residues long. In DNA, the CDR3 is TGTGCCAGCACCCCCCGGGACAGCTACAATGAGCAGTTCTTC. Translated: CASTPRDSYNEQFF.

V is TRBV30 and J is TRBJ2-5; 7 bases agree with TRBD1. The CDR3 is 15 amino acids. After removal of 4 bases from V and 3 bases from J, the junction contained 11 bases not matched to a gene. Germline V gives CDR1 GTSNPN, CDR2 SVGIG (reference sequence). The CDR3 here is CAWNRGGRRKETQYF. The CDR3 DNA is TGTGCCTGGAATAGAGGGGGCAGGCGGAAAGAGACCCAGTACTTC.

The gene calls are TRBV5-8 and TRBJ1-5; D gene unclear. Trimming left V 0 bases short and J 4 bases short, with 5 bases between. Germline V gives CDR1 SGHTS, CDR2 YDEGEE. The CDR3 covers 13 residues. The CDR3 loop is CASSLAPNQPQHF. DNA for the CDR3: TGTGCCAGCAGCTTGGCACCGAATCAGCCCCAGCATTTT. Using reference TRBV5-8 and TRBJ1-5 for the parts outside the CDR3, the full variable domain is EAGVTQSPTHLIKTRGQQATLRCSPISGHTSVYWYQQALGLGLQFLLWYDEGEERNRGNFPPRFSGRQFPNYSSELNVNALELEDSALYLCASSLAPNQPQHFGDGTRLSIL.

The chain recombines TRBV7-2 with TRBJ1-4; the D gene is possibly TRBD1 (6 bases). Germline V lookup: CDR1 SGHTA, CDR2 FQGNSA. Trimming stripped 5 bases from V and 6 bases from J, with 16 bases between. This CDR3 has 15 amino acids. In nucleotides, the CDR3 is TGTGCCAGCAGCCCCCCGAGCGGGGGCGATGAAAAACTGTTTTTT. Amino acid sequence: CASSPPSGGDEKLFF.

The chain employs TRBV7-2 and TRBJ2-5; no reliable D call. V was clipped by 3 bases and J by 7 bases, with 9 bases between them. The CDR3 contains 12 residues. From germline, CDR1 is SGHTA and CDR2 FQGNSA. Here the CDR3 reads CASSLNDATQYF. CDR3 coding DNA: TGTGCCAGCAGCTTGAATGATGCGACCCAGTACTTC.

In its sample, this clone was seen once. The CDR3 reads CASSSSGPEGYTF. As DNA, the CDR3 is TGTGCCAGCAGCTCATCCGGGCCAGAGGGCTACACCTTC. This chain connects TRBV7-9 to TRBJ1-2; D remains ambiguous. The CDR3 is 13 amino acids. CDR1 is SEHNR and CDR2 is FQNEAQ in the germline V gene (reference sequence). The V gene lost 4 bases and the J gene lost 8 bases, with 14 bases spanning the gap.

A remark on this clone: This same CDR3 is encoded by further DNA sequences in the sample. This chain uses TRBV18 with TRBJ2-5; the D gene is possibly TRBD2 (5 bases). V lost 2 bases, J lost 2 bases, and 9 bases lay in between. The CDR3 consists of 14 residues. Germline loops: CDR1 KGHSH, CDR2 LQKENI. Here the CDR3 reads CASSPVLAQETQYF. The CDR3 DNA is TGTGCCAGCTCACCAGTTCTAGCTCAAGAGACCCAGTACTTC.

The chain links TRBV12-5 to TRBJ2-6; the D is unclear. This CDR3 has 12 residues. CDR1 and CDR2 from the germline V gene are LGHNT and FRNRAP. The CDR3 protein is CATLRGANVLTF. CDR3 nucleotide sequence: TGTGCCACCCTGCGAGGGGCCAACGTCCTGACTTTC.

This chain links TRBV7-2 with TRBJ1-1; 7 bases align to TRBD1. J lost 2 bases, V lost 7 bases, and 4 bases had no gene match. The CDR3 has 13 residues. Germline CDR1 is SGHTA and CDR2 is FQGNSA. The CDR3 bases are TGTGCCAGCATGGGACAGATAAACACTGAAGCTTTCTTT. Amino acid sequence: CASMGQINTEAFF.

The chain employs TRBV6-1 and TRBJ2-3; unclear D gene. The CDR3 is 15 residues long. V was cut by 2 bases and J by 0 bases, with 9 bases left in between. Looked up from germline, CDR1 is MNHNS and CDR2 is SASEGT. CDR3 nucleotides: TGTGCCAGCAGTGAAAACACGGGTAGCACAGATACGCAGTATTTT. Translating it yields CASSENTGSTDTQYF.

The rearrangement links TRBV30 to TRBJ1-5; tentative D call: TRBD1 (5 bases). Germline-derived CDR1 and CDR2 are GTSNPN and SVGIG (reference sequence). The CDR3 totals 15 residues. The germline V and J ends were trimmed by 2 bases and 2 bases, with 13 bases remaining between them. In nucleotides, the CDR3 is TGTGCCTGGAGTATCGGTTTGGGACGCAATCAGCCCCAGCATTTT. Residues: CAWSIGLGRNQPQHF.

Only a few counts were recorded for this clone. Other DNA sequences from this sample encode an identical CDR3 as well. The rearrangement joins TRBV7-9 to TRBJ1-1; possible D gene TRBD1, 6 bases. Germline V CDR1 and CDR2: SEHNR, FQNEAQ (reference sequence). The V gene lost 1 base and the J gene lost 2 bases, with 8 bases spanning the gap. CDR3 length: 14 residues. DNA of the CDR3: TGTGCCAGCAGCTTAGGACAGGAAAACACTGAAGCTTTCTTT. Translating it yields CASSLGQENTEAFF.

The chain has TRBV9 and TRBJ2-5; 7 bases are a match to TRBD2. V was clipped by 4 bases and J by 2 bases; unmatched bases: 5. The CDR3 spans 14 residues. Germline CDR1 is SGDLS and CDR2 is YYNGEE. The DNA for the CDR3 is TGTGCCAGCAGCCCCGGGACTATGCAAGAGACCCAGTACTTC. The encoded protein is CASSPGTMQETQYF.